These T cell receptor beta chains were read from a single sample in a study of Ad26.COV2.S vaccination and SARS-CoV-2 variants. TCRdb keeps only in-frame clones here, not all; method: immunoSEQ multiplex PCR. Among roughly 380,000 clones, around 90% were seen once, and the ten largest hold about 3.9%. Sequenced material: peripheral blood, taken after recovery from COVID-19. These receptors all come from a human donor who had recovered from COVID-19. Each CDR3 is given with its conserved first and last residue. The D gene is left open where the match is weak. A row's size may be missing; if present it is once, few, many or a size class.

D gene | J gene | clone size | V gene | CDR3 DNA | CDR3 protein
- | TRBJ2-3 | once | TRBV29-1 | TGCAGCGTTGAAGCGGGATTGCAGGGAGATACGCAGTATTTT | CSVEAGLQGDTQYF
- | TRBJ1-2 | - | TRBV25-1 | TGTGCCAGCAGTGAGAGTGCAGGAAACTATGGCTACACCTTC | CASSESAGNYGYTF
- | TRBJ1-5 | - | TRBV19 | TGTGCCAGTAGTATTCGGAGGCAACAGCCCCAGCATTTT | CASSIRRQQPQHF
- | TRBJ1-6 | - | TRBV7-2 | TGTGCCAGCAGCCTGACACAGGGAAATTCACCCCTCCACTTT | CASSLTQGNSPLHF
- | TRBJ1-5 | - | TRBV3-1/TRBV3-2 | TGTGCCAGCAGCCCGGACATTGGGGTAAATCAGCCCCAGCATTTT | CASSPDIGVNQPQHF
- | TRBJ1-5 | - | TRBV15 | TGTGCCACCAGCCCCCGCGGGAGCCAGCCCCAGCATTTT | CATSPRGSQPQHF
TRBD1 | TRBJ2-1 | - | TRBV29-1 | TGCAGCGTCCGGACAGGGGGCAGTTATGAGCAGTTCTTC | CSVRTGGSYEQFF
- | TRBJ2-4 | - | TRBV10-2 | TGCGCCAGCAGTGAGACCGGGGTTGGAGCCAAAAACATTCAGTACTTC | CASSETGVGAKNIQYF
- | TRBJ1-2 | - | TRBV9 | TGTGCCAGCAGCGAGGGAGGAGGGGTAGGAGGCTACACCTTC | CASSEGGGVGGYTF
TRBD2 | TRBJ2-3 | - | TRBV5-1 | TGCGCCAGCAGCTTCCGCGGGGGGGCTGGAGATACGCAGTATTTT | CASSFRGGAGDTQYF
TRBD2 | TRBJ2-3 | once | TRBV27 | TGTGCCAGCAGTCCGGGACTAGCGAACACAGATACGCAGTATTTT | CASSPGLANTDTQYF
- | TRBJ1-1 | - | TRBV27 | TGTGCCAGCAGTTCCCCCTCCAGGAACACTGAAGCTTTCTTT | CASSSPSRNTEAFF
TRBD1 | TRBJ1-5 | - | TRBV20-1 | TGCAGTGCTAGTTATAGGGGGCTCGGTCAGCCCCAGCATTTT | CSASYRGLGQPQHF
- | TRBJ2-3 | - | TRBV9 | TGTGCCAGCAGCGTAGATGGTAGCAGGGCCTTCCTTCCAGATACGCAGTATTTT | CASSVDGSRAFLPDTQYF
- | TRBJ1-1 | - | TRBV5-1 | TGCGCCAGCAGCTTGGGAGTACAGGGGAACACTGAAGCTTTCTTT | CASSLGVQGNTEAFF
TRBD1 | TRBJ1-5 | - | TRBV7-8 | TGTGCCAGCAGCTCTCTATTCGGACAGGCGGATCAGCCCCAGCATTTT | CASSSLFGQADQPQHF
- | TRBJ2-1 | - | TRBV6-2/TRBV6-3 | TGTGCCAGCAGTTCTGCGGGGCTAATCTACAATGAGCAGTTCTTC | CASSSAGLIYNEQFF
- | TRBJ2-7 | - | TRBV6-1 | TGTGCCAGCAGTGAATCCGCCGAGCAGTACTTC | CASSESAEQYF
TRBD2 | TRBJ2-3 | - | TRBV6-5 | TGTGCCAGCAGTAAACTAGCGGGGTACACAGATACGCAGTATTTT | CASSKLAGYTDTQYF
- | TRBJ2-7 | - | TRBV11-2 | TGTGCCAGCAGCTTCTTAGAGGCGCGAAGCGGGTCCTACGAGCAGTACTTC | CASSFLEARSGSYEQYF
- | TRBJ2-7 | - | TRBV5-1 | TGCGCCAGCAGCCCGGGACTGACCTACGAGCAGTACTTC | CASSPGLTYEQYF
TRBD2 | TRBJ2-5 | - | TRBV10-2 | TGCGCCAGCAGGGGGACTAGCGGGGGGGCGGAGACCCAGTACTTC | CASRGTSGGAETQYF
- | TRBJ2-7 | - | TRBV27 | TGTGCCAGCAGACCCGGGACTGGAGCCTACGAGCAGTACTTC | CASRPGTGAYEQYF
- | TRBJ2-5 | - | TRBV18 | TGTGCCAGCTCCGAGAATCAAGAGACCCAGTACTTC | CASSENQETQYF
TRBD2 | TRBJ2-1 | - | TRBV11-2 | TGTGCCAGCAGCTTAGGTACGCGGGGGTACTACAATGAGCAGTTCTTC | CASSLGTRGYYNEQFF
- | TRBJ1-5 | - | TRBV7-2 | TGTGCCAGCAGCCTCCGGGGTGATCAGCCCCAGCATTTT | CASSLRGDQPQHF
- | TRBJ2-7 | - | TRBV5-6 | TGTGCCAGCAGCGCCCAGACAGGTCCCTCCTACGAGCAGTACTTC | CASSAQTGPSYEQYF
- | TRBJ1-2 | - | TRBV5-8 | TGTGCCAGCAGCTTGACGGGGGCCTACTATGGCTACACCTTC | CASSLTGAYYGYTF
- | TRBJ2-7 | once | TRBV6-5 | TGTGCCAGCAGTTACGGGACAAATTTACCCTACGAGCAGTACTTC | CASSYGTNLPYEQYF
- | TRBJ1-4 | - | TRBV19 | TGTGCCAGTAGGCGGCAGAGTAATGAAAAACTGTTTTTT | CASRRQSNEKLFF
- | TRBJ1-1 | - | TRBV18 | TGTGCCAGCTCACCCCGTCTTTCGGGGGCTGAAGCTTTCTTT | CASSPRLSGAEAFF
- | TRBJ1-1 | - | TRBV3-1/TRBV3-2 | TGTGCCAGCAGCCAAGATTTGACAGGTAAAGATGACACTGAAGCTTTCTTT | CASSQDLTGKDDTEAFF
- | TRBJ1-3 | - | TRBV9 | TGTGCCAGCAGCGTTGCGGCGCGAAACACCATATATTTT | CASSVAARNTIYF
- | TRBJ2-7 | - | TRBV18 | TGTGCCAGCTCAGCTTCCGGGACCTACGAGCAGTACTTC | CASSASGTYEQYF
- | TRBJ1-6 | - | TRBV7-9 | TGTGCCAGCAGCTTAGAGCTATTAGATTCACCCCTCCACTTT | CASSLELLDSPLHF
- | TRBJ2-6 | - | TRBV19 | TGTGCCAGTAGTATTGGCAGACCTTCTGGGGCCAACGTCCTGACTTTC | CASSIGRPSGANVLTF
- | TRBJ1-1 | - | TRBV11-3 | TGTGCCAGCAGCACCGGCGCAACAGGGATGAACACTGAAGCTTTCTTT | CASSTGATGMNTEAFF
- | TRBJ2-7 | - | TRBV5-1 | TGCGCCAGCAGCTCTCCCAGGGGCGAAGTCTACGAGCAGTACTTC | CASSSPRGEVYEQYF
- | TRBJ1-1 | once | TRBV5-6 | TGTGCCAGCAGCTTGCTCGGGGTAGCTGAAGCTTTCTTT | CASSLLGVAEAFF
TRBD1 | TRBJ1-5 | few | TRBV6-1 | TGTGCCAGCAGCCAAACAGGGGGCGGTCAGCCCCAGCATTTT | CASSQTGGGQPQHF
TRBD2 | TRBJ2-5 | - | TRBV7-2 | TGTGCCAGCTCACTAGCGGGGGGGCGAGAGACCCAGTACTTC | CASSLAGGRETQYF
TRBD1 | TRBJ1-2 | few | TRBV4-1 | TGCGCCAGCAGCCACAGACAGGGTTCCCCCGATGGCTACACCTTC | CASSHRQGSPDGYTF
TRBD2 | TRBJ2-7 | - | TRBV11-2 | TGTGCCAGCAGGCGAGCGGGGGGCGAGCAGTACTTC | CASRRAGGEQYF
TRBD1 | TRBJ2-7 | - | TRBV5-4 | TGTGCCAGCGGCCCCCGACAGGGGGCGCGAGTTATGGAGCAGTACTTC | CASGPRQGARVMEQYF
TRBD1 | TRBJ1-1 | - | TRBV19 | TGTGCCAGTAGTCCTCGACAGGGTATCACTGAAGCTTTCTTT | CASSPRQGITEAFF
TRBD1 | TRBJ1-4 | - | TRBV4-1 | TGCGCCAGCAACCAAGACTCAGACAGGGTAGAGGAAAAACTGTTTTTT | CASNQDSDRVEEKLFF
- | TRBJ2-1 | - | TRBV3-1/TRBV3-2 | TGTGCCAGCAGCCAAGATGGGGGGATTTGGAATGAGCAGTTCTTC | CASSQDGGIWNEQFF
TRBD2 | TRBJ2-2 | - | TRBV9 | TGTGCCAGCAGCGGGGAGTCTAGGACCAGCGGGGGGGTCGCCGGGGAGCTGTTTTTT | CASSGESRTSGGVAGELFF
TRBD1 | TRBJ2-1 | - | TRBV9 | TGTGCCAGCAGCCCCCGGGGGACAGGGATATACAATGAGCAGTTCTTC | CASSPRGTGIYNEQFF
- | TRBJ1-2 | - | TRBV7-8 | TGTGCCGGAGGGGAAGGGTGGGGTAACTATGGCTACACCTTC | CAGGEGWGNYGYTF